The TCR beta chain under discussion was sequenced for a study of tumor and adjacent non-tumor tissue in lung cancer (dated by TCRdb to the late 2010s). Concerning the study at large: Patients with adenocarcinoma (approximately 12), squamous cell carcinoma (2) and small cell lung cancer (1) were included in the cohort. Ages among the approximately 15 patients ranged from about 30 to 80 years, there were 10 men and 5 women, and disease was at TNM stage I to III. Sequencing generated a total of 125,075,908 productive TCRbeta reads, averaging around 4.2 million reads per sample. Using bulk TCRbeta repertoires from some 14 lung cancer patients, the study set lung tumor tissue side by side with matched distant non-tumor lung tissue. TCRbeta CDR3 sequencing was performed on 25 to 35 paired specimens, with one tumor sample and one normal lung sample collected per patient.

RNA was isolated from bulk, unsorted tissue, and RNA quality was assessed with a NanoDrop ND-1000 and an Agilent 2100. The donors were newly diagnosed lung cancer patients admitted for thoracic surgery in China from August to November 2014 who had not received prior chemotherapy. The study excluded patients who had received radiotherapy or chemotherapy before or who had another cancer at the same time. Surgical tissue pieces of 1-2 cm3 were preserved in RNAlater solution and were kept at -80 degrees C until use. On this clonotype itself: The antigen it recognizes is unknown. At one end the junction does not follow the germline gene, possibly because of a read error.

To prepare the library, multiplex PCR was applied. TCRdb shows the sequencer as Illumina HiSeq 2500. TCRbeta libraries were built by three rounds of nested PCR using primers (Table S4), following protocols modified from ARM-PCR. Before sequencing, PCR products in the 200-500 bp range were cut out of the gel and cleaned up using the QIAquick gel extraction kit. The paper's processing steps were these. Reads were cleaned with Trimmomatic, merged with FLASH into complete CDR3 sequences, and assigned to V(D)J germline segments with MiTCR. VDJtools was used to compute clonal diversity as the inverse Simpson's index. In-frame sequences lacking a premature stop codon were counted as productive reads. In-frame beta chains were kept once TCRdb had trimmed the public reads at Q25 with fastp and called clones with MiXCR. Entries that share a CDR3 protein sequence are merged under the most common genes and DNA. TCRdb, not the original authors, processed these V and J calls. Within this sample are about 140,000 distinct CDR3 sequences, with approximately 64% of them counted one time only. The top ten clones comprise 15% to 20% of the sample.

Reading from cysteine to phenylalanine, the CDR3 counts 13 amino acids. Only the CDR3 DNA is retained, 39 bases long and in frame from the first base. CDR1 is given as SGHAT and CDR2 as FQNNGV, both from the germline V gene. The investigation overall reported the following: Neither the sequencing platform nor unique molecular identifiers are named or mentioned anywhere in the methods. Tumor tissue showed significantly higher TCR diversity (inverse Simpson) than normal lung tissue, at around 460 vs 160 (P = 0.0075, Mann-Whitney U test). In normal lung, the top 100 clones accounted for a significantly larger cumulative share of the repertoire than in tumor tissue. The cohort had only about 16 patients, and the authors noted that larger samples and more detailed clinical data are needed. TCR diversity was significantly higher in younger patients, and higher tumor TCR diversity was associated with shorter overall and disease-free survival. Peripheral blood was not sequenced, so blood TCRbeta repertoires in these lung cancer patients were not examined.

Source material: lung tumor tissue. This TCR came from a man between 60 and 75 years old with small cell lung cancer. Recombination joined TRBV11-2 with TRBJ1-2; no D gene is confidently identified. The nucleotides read TGTGCCATCAGCCCGTACAGCTTCTATGGCTACACCTTC. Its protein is CAISPYSFYGYTF.